This T cell receptor (beta chain) emerged from a study of lymphopenia after photon versus proton radiotherapy. Whole-study results and caveats: Oligoclonal CD8+ Temra expansion after nadir drove photon patients' diversity drop.

Only in-frame clones appear in the TCRdb table, and some are missing; sequencing was by immunoSEQ multiplex PCR. Found here are 25,000 to 35,000 clones, about 90% of them singletons; the top ten hold approximately 6.5%. A note on this clone: What it recognizes is unknown.

In germline, CDR1 is SGHTA, CDR2 FQGNSA. J gave up 3 bases and V 0 bases, and 5 bases lay outside the gene matches. The CDR3 has 15 amino acids. The source is a woman aged 45-60 years with pancreatic cancer. The V call is TRBV7-2, the J call TRBJ2-7, with 7 bases that match TRBD1. Here the sequenced sample was peripheral blood, taken from a patient treated with photon-based radiotherapy. The CDR3 is CASSLAGTDYYEQYF. Written as DNA, the CDR3 is TGTGCCAGCAGCTTAGCGGGGACAGATTACTACGAGCAGTACTTC.